This T cell receptor (beta chain) stems from a study of graft-versus-host responses after intestinal transplantation. Study-level information: Transplant types were multivisceral, liver-intestinal, or isolated intestinal. Induction with anti-thymocyte globulin, then tacrolimus and steroids for roughly three years, was given to all recipients.

This clone came up once. Its target is unknown. TCRdb keeps only in-frame clones here, not all; method: immunoSEQ multiplex PCR. The sample has about 47,000 clones, 90% to 95% seen once; the top ten hold around 0.21%. Study-wide results and caveats: Recipient-marrow GvH clones were detected, some having first appeared in ileum or blood. The highest levels of circulating GvH clones went along with early declines in HvG clones after transplant.

V shed 4 bases and J 4 bases; nucleotides not matched to a gene: 4. The CDR3 consists of 14 residues. Germline V gene lookup returns CDR1 SGHNT and CDR2 YENEEA. The sequence came from a human donor who was the organ donor for an intestinal transplant. Sequenced material: unstimulated CD8+ T cells sorted from spleen or lymph node cells, taken before transplant. The V call is TRBV11-3, the J call TRBJ1-2; 9 positions match TRBD1. DNA for the CDR3: TGTGCCAGCAGCTCCCGACAGGGGGGCTATGGCTACACCTTC. This codes for CASSSRQGGYGYTF.